This T cell receptor beta chain emerged from a study of shared clonotypes between healthy human individuals. The study, taken as a whole, reports: Around 5% was the fraction of naive CD4 clonotypes found shared across a few donors.

On this clone: Its antigen is not identified.

Across several immunoSEQ plates, the genomic DNA of each subset was split evenly. Repertoires were generated with immunoSEQ multiplex PCR, while TCRdb's copy carries only in-frame clones and drops some. The sample holds 2 million to 2.5 million clones; nearly 97% are singletons and the top ten take around 0.13%. Germline CDR1 LNHDA, CDR2 SQIVND (reference sequence). The CDR3 is 15 residues long. V was clipped by 4 bases and J by 1 base; unmatched bases: 6. This chain connects TRBV19 to TRBJ1-1, with TRBD1 matching over 7 bases. The receptor comes from a man aged 18-30 years in good health. Sequencing was done on a sample of naive CD4+ T cells sorted from blood. Subset specified: CD45RA+ positively selected. CDR3 in amino acids: CASSSTGTENTEAFF. CDR3 in DNA: TGTGCCAGTAGTAGTACCGGGACAGAGAACACTGAAGCTTTCTTT.